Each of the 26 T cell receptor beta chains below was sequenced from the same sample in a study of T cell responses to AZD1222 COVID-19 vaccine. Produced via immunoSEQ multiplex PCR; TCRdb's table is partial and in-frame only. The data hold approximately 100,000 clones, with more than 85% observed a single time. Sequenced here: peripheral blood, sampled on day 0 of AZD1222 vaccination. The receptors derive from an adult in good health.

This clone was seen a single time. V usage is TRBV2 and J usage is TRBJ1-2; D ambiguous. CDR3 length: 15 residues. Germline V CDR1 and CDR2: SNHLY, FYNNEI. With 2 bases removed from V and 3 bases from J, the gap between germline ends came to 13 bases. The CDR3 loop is CASSERQVSHYGYTF. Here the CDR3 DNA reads TGTGCCAGCAGTGAAAGGCAGGTATCACACTATGGCTACACCTTC.

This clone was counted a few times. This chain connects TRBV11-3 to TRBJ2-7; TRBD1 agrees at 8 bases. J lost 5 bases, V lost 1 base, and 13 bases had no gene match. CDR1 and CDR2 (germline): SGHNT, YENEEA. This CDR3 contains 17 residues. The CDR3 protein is CASSLGGQAPQKDEQYF. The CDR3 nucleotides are TGTGCCAGCAGCTTAGGGGGACAGGCTCCCCAAAAGGACGAGCAGTACTTC. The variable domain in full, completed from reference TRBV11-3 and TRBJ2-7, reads EAGVVQSPRYKIIEKKQPVAFWCNPISGHNTLYWYLQNLGQGPELLIRYENEEAVDDSQLPKDRFSAERLKGVDSTLKIQPAELGDSAVYLCASSLGGQAPQKDEQYFGPGTRLTVT.

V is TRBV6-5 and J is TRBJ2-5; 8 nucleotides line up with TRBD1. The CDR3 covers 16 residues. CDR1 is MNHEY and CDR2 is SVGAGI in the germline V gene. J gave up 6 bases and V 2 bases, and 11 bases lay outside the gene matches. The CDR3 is CASSYLGQGAGQTQYF. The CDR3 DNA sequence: TGTGCCAGCAGTTACCTCGGTCAGGGGGCCGGGCAGACCCAGTACTTC.

CDR3 sequence (DNA): TGTGCCAGCAGCGTAGGAGTCCTAAAGAGTCGAAGGAACTATGGCTACACCTTC. This codes for CASSVGVLKSRRNYGYTF. The gene calls are TRBV9 and TRBJ1-2; the D is unclear. With 0 bases removed from V and 2 bases from J, the gap between germline ends came to 20 bases. Germline CDR1 is SGDLS and CDR2 is YYNGEE. The CDR3 is made up of 18 amino acids.

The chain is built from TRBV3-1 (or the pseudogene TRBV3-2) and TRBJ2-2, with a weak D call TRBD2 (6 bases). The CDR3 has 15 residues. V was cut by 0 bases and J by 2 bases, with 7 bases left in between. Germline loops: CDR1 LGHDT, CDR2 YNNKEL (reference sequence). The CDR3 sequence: CASSQDSGNTGELFF. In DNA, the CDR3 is TGTGCCAGCAGCCAAGATAGCGGAAACACCGGGGAGCTGTTTTTT.

CDR3 residues: CAWAAGTSGLNEQFF. As DNA, the CDR3 is TGTGCCTGGGCCGCGGGGACTAGCGGGTTGAATGAGCAGTTCTTC. This rearrangement joins TRBV30 to TRBJ2-1; 12 nucleotides align to TRBD2. Per germline, CDR1 GTSNPN and CDR2 SVGIG (reference sequence). V shed 5 bases, J shed 7 bases, and the junction held 9 bases outside the gene matches. The CDR3 covers 15 residues.

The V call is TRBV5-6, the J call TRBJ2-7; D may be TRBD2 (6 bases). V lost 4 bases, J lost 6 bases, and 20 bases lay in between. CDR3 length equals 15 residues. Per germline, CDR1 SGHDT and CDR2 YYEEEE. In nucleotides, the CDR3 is TGTGCCAGCAGCCGAACTAGCAGGAGCTCCCTCGAGCAGTACTTC. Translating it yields CASSRTSRSSLEQYF.

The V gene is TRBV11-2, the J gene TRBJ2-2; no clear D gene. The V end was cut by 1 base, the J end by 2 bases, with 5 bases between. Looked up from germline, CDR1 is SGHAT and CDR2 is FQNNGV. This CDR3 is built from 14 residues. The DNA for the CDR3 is TGTGCCAGCAGCTTAGGGGGTAACACCGGGGAGCTGTTTTTT. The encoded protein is CASSLGGNTGELFF. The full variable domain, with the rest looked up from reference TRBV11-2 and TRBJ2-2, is EAGVAQSPRYKIIEKRQSVAFWCNPISGHATLYWYQQILGQGPKLLIQFQNNGVVDDSQLPKDRFSAERLKGVDSTLKIQPAKLEDSAVYLCASSLGGNTGELFFGEGSRLTVL.

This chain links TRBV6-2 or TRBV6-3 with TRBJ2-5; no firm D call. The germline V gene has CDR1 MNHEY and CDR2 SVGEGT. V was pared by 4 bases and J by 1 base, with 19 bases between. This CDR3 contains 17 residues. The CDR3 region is CASSSPYRAQAQETQYF. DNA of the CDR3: TGTGCCAGCAGTTCCCCCTACCGGGCCCAGGCCCAAGAGACCCAGTACTTC.

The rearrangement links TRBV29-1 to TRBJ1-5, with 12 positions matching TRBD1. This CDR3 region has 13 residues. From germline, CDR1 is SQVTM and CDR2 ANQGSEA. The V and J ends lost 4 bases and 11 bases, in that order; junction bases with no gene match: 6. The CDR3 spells CSVGGTGGQAQHF. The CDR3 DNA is TGCAGCGTTGGAGGGACAGGGGGCCAGGCCCAGCATTTT.

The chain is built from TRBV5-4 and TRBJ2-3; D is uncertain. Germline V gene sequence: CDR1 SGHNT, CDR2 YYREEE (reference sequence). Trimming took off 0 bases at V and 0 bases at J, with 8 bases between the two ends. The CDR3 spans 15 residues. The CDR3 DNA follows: TGTGCCAGCAGCTTGGGCGGAACTAGCACAGATACGCAGTATTTT. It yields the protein CASSLGGTSTDTQYF.

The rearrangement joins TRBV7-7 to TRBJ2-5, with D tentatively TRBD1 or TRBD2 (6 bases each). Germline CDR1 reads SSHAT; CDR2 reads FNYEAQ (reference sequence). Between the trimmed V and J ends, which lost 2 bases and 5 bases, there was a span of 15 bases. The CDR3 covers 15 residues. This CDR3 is CASSLIWGAQETQYF. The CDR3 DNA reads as TGTGCCAGCAGCTTAATCTGGGGGGCGCAGGAGACCCAGTACTTC.

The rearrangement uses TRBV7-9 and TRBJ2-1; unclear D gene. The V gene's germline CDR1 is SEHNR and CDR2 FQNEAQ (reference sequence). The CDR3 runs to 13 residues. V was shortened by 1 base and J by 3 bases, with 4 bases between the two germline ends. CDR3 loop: CASSLDRYNEQFF. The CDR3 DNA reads TGTGCCAGCAGCTTAGACCGCTACAATGAGCAGTTCTTC.

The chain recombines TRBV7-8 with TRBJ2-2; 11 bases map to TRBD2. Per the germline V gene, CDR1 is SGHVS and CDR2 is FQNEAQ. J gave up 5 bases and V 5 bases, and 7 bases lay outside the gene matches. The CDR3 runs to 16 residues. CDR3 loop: CASSQNLAGGTGELFF. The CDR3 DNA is TGTGCCAGCAGCCAAAACCTAGCGGGAGGTACCGGGGAGCTGTTTTTT.

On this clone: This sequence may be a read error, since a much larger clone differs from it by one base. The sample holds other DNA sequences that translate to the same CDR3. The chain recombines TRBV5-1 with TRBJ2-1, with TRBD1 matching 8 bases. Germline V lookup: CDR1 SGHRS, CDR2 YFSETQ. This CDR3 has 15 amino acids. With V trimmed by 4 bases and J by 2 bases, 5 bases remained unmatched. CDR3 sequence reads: CASSPGQGTYNEQFF. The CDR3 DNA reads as TGCGCCAGCAGCCCCGGACAGGGCACCTACAATGAGCAGTTCTTC.

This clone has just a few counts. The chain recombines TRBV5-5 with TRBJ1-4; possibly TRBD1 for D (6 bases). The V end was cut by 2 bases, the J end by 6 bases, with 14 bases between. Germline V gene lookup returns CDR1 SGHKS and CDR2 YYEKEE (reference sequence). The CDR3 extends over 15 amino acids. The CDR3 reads CASSLNTGLYEKLFF. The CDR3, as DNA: TGTGCCAGCAGCTTAAACACAGGGTTATATGAAAAACTGTTTTTT.

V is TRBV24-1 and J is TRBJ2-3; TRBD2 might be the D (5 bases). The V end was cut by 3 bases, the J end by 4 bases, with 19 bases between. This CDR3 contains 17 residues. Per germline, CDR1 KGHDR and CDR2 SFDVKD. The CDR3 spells CATSDPGTSLVADTQYF. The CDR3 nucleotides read TGTGCCACCAGTGATCCCGGAACTAGTTTAGTTGCAGATACGCAGTATTTT.

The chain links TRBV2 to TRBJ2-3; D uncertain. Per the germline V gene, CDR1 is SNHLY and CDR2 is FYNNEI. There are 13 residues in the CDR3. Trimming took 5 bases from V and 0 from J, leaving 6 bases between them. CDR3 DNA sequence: TGTGCCAGCAGTACAATGAGCACAGATACGCAGTATTTT. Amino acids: CASSTMSTDTQYF.

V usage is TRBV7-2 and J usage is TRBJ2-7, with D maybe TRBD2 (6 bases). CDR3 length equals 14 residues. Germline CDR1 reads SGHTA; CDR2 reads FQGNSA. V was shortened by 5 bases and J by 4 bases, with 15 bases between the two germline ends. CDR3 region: CASSPPGGTYEQYF. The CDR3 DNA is TGTGCCAGCAGCCCACCTGGCGGGACTTACGAGCAGTACTTC.

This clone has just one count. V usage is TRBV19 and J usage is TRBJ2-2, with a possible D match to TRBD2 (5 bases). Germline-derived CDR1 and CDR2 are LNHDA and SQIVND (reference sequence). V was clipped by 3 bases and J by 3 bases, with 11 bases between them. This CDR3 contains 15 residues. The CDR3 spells CASSIPLADTGELFF. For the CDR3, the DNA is TGTGCCAGTAGTATCCCGCTAGCAGACACCGGGGAGCTGTTTTTT. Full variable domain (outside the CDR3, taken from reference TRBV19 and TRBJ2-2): DGGITQSPKYLFRKEGQNVTLSCEQNLNHDAMYWYRQDPGQGLRLIYYSQIVNDFQKGDIAEGYSVSREKKESFPLTVTSAQKNPTAFYLCASSIPLADTGELFFGEGSRLTVL.

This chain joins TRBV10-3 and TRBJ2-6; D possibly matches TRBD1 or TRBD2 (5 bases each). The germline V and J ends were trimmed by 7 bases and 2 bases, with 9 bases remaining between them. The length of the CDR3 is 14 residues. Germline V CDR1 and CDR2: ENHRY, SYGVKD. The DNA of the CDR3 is TGTGCCATCACACGGGGACCTGGGGCCAACGTCCTGACTTTC. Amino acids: CAITRGPGANVLTF.

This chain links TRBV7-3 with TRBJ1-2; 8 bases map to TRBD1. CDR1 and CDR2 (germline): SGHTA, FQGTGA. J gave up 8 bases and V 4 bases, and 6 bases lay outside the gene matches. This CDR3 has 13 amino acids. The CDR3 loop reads CASSSGQESGYTF. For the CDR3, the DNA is TGTGCCAGCAGCTCGGGACAGGAGTCGGGCTACACCTTC.

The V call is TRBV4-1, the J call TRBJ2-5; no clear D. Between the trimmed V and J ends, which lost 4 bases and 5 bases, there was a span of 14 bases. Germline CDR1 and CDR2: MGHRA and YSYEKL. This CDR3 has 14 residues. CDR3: CASSRFRSGETQYF. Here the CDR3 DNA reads TGCGCCAGCAGCCGATTCAGATCCGGGGAGACCCAGTACTTC.

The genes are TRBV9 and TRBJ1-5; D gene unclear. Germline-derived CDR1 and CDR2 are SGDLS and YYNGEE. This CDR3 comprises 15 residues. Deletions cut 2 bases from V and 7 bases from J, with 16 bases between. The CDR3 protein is CASSVLPGPGQPQHF. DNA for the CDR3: TGTGCCAGCAGCGTTTTACCAGGTCCTGGGCAGCCCCAGCATTTT. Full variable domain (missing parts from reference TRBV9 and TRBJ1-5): DSGVTQTPKHLITATGQRVTLRCSPRSGDLSVYWYQQSLDQGLQFLIQYYNGEERAKGNILERFSAQQFPDLHSELNLSSLELGDSALYFCASSVLPGPGQPQHFGDGTRLSIL.

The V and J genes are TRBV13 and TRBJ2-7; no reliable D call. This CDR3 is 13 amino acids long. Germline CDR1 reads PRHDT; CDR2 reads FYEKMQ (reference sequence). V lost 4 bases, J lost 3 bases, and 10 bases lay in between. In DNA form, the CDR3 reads TGTGCCAGCAGCTCCAACGAGATCTACGAGCAGTACTTC. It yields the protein CASSSNEIYEQYF.

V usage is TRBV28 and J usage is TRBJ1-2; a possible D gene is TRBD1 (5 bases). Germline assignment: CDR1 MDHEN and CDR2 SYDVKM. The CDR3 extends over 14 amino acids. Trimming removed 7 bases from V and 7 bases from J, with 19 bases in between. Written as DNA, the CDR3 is TGTGCCAGCACGGGGGACGGCCATTTCCCTGGCTACACCTTC. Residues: CASTGDGHFPGYTF.